One sample yielded the 19 T cell receptor beta chains listed below, sequenced in a study of human T cells and chemical hapten exposure. TCRdb called the RACE reads again in MiXCR, with one record for every CDR3 protein. The sample yields 55,000 to 75,000 distinct CDR3 sequences, around 6.5% seen once. Stated time point: healthy volunteer bleed at 6 weeks. Unfractionated whole blood was the source of the extracted total RNA. Sequenced material: whole blood. These receptors were collected from a female donor in good health. Some clones in this sample may be carry-over from other donors' samples.

V is TRBV20-1 and J is TRBJ2-7; D is undetermined. The CDR3 is made up of 13 amino acids. Germline CDR1 and CDR2: DFQATT and SNEGSKA (reference sequence). The germline V and J ends were trimmed by 0 bases and 2 bases, with 8 bases remaining between them. CDR3 sequence: CSAREIGTYEQYF. The DNA for the CDR3 is TGCAGTGCTAGAGAAATAGGAACCTACGAGCAGTACTTC.

The chain uses TRBV12-3 or TRBV12-4 and TRBJ1-2; D gene uncertain. This CDR3 spans 12 amino acids. V lost 5 bases, J lost 5 bases, and 9 bases lay in between. The DNA for the CDR3 is TGTGCCAGCAGTATCGGACTGTATGGCTACACCTTC. It translates to CASSIGLYGYTF.

This rearrangement joins TRBV12-3 or TRBV12-4 to TRBJ2-4; 11 bases are shared with TRBD2. The trim removed 6 bases at V and 7 bases at J, leaving 5 bases unmatched. The CDR3 totals 14 residues. CDR3 sequence (DNA): TGTGCCAGCAGCATACTAGCGGGAGTTAACATTCAGTACTTC. Protein product: CASSILAGVNIQYF.

V and J are TRBV27 and TRBJ2-1, with 11 positions matching TRBD2. The CDR3 consists of 13 residues. Germline-derived CDR1 and CDR2 are MNHEY and SMNVEV (reference sequence). After removal of 6 bases from V and 12 bases from J, the junction contained 7 bases not matched to a gene. The CDR3 bases are TGTGCCAGCAGCACGAATAGCGGGAGGGGGCAGTTCTTC. Its protein product is CASSTNSGRGQFF.

This chain joins TRBV18 and TRBJ1-1; possible D gene TRBD1, 6 bases. This CDR3 comprises 17 residues. Germline V gene sequence: CDR1 KGHSH, CDR2 LQKENI. Trimming cost V 3 bases and J 0 bases, with 17 bases left between them. CDR3 loop: CASSPISQGLMNTEAFF. The CDR3 DNA follows: TGTGCCAGCTCACCCATCTCGCAGGGGCTAATGAACACTGAAGCTTTCTTT.

This clonotype was observed a few times. The chain links TRBV3-1 to TRBJ2-5, with 8 bases fitting TRBD1. The V gene's germline CDR1 is LGHDT and CDR2 YNNKEL (reference sequence). V lost 1 base and J lost 2; bases outside the gene matches: 6. The CDR3 runs to 16 residues. This CDR3 reads CASSQATGGLQETQYF. In DNA, the CDR3 is TGTGCCAGCAGCCAAGCCACAGGGGGTTTACAAGAGACCCAGTACTTC.

This clonotype was observed at least ten times. The V gene is TRBV10-3, the J gene TRBJ2-1; weak D call: TRBD2 (7 bases). The V gene's germline CDR1 is ENHRY and CDR2 SYGVKD. V was clipped by 6 bases and J by 8 bases, with 11 bases between them. The CDR3 is 12 residues long. CDR3 bases: TGTGCCATCAGCTGGGAGGGGGATGAGCAGTTCTTC. This codes for CAISWEGDEQFF.

At least ten counts were recorded for this clonotype. CDR3 sequence reads: CASSEGAVNYGYTF. The CDR3 nucleotides read TGTGCCAGCAGTGAAGGGGCAGTAAACTATGGCTACACCTTC. The chain has TRBV2 and TRBJ1-2; D uncertain. Trimming stripped 1 base from V and 2 bases from J, with 8 bases between. This CDR3 is 14 amino acids long. CDR1 and CDR2 from the germline V gene are SNHLY and FYNNEI.

The sample holds many counts of this clonotype. The chain employs TRBV28 and TRBJ1-2; D might be TRBD1 (5 bases). Germline loops: CDR1 MDHEN, CDR2 SYDVKM. CDR3 length: 15 amino acids. V lost 2 bases and J 8 bases, leaving 18 bases between the germline ends. CDR3: CASSLPTRSRDGYTF. Written as DNA, the CDR3 is TGTGCCAGCAGTTTACCAACAAGGTCCAGGGACGGCTACACCTTC.

This clonotype was recorded at least ten times. The J gene is TRBJ2-3, the V gene TRBV9; D perhaps matches TRBD1 (6 bases). Trimming removed 0 bases from V and 6 bases from J, with 14 bases in between. The CDR3 length is 15 residues. Germline values: CDR1 SGDLS, CDR2 YYNGEE. DNA for the CDR3: TGTGCCAGCAGCGTAGCTCGCAGGGGAAGCGATACGCAGTATTTT. As protein: CASSVARRGSDTQYF.

This clonotype was recorded many times. The rearrangement joins TRBV20-1 to TRBJ2-7; 11 nucleotides line up with TRBD1. The CDR3 has 15 amino acids. The germline V gene has CDR1 DFQATT and CDR2 SNEGSKA (reference sequence). V was pared by 2 bases and J by 3 bases, with 6 bases of the junction left unmatched. In nucleotides, the CDR3 is TGCAGTGCTAGATCGTCCGGGACAGGGGGCTACGAGCAGTACTTC. Translated, it gives CSARSSGTGGYEQYF.

The sample holds a few counts of this clonotype. This sequence joins TRBV5-4 and TRBJ2-3, with 7 nucleotides matching TRBD2. The ends lost 0 bases at V and 0 bases at J; junction bases unmatched: 1. Germline V gene sequence: CDR1 SGHNT, CDR2 YYREEE (reference sequence). CDR3 size: 15 residues. The CDR3 DNA reads TGTGCCAGCAGCTTGGCTAGCGGTAGCACAGATACGCAGTATTTT. Amino acid sequence: CASSLASGSTDTQYF.

The sample holds many counts of this clonotype. The rearrangement links TRBV18 to TRBJ2-3; D uncertain. The CDR3 covers 13 residues. Per germline, CDR1 KGHSH and CDR2 LQKENI. Trimming pared 0 bases from V and 0 bases from J, leaving 1 base between. In DNA, the CDR3 is TGTGCCAGCTCACCACCTAGCACAGATACGCAGTATTTT. Its protein is CASSPPSTDTQYF.

This clonotype was seen repeatedly, ten times or more. The chain joins TRBV12-3 or TRBV12-4 to TRBJ2-1; 10 nucleotides align to TRBD2. The CDR3 loop spans 18 amino acids. The ends lost 6 bases at V and 3 bases at J; junction bases unmatched: 14. CDR3 loop: CASRPGLALNSDYNEQFF. The DNA for the CDR3 is TGTGCCAGCAGACCGGGACTAGCGCTAAACTCAGACTACAATGAGCAGTTCTTC.

This clonotype showed up many times. The V call is TRBV4-3, the J call TRBJ1-5, with TRBD1 matching over 9 bases. Per germline, CDR1 LGHNA and CDR2 YSLEER. Losses at the gene ends were 2 bases for V and 1 base for J; bases not matched to a gene: 9. The CDR3 runs to 18 residues. The CDR3 region has the DNA TGCGCCAGCAGCCAAAACTACAGGGGGCGCGTAAGCAATCAGCCCCAGCATTTT. Its protein product is CASSQNYRGRVSNQPQHF.

This clonotype has a count of ten or more. The chain recombines TRBV18 with TRBJ1-5, with D hard to call. The V end was cut by 9 bases, the J end by 0 bases, with 21 bases between. The CDR3 has 17 residues. Germline V lookup: CDR1 KGHSH, CDR2 LQKENI. The chain's CDR3 is CARLSKAPSYSNQPQHF. CDR3 nucleotide sequence: TGTGCCAGATTGTCGAAGGCGCCCTCTTATAGCAATCAGCCCCAGCATTTT.

This clonotype was detected ten times or more. This rearrangement joins TRBV12-3 or TRBV12-4 to TRBJ2-7; tentatively, D is TRBD1 or TRBD2 (5 bases each). V lost 2 bases to trimming and J lost 0 bases, with 8 bases between them. This CDR3 comprises 14 residues. CDR3 amino acids: CASSLSGTSYEQYF. The DNA for the CDR3 is TGTGCCAGCAGTTTATCAGGGACCTCCTACGAGCAGTACTTC.

This chain joins TRBV3-1 and TRBJ2-3; a weak D match, TRBD1 (5 bases). The CDR3 consists of 15 residues. V was trimmed by 3 bases and J by 6 bases, leaving 16 bases between them. CDR1 and CDR2 (germline): LGHDT, YNNKEL (reference sequence). The CDR3 sequence is CASSHTLAGMDTQYF. Here the CDR3 DNA reads TGTGCCAGCAGCCATACCCTGGCAGGGATGGATACGCAGTATTTT.

Points on this clonotype: This could be a read error, since a much larger clone is one nucleotide away. The chain carries TRBV6-2 or TRBV6-3 and TRBJ1-1; D is possibly TRBD1 (5 bases). V shed 2 bases and J shed 6 bases, with 10 bases lying between them. Germline V CDR1 and CDR2: MNHEY, SVGEGT. This CDR3 region has 13 residues. The CDR3 protein is CASSYEGVPEAFF. The CDR3 DNA sequence: TGTGCCAGCAGTTACGAAGGGGTCCCTGAAGCTTTCTTT.